One sample yielded the 17 T cell receptor beta chains listed below, sequenced in a study of blood T cell repertoires in COVID-19 (dated by TCRdb to the early 2020s). The library came from the immunoSEQ multiplex PCR assay. TCRdb stores this immuneACCESS table with in-frame sequences only. Part of the clones is absent; in the studies checked, under half of the shortfall reflects unresolved V genes, and no reason is known for the rest. The sample records over 75,000 clones, 70% to 85% of which are singletons. 10% to 12% of the sample belongs to the ten largest clones. Sequenced input: peripheral blood. All receptors come from a man between 65 and 79 years old with acute or convalescent COVID-19.

The chain is built from TRBV12-3 or TRBV12-4 and TRBJ2-7; D unresolved. The CDR3 runs 9 residues. Deletions cut 7 bases from V and 4 bases from J, with 2 bases between. This CDR3 reads CASIYEQYV. CDR3 in DNA: TGTGCCAGCATATACGAGCAGTACGTC.

The rearrangement joins TRBV7-6 to TRBJ2-1; TRBD2 agrees at 7 bases. Unmatched junction bases numbered 7, after V lost 5 bases and J lost 3 bases. CDR1 and CDR2 (germline): SGHVS, FNYEAQ. The CDR3 has 15 residues. Here the CDR3 DNA reads TGTGCCAGCAGCCACCCCGGGGGGATCTACAATGAGCAGTTCTTC. This gives the protein CASSHPGGIYNEQFF. Full variable domain (remainder filled in from reference TRBV7-6 and TRBJ2-1): GAGVSQSPRYKVTKRGQDVALRCDPISGHVSLYWYRQALGQGPEFLTYFNYEAQQDKSGLPNDRFSAERPEGSISTLTIQRTEQRDSAMYRCASSHPGGIYNEQFFGPGTRLTVL.

Only a few counts were recorded for this clone. The rearrangement links TRBV6-5 to TRBJ2-7; tentative D call: TRBD2 (6 bases). The CDR3 length is 14 residues. Trimming took 6 bases from V and 3 from J, leaving 15 bases between them. Per germline, CDR1 MNHEY and CDR2 SVGAGI. CDR3 DNA sequence: TGTGCCAGCAGCCGGGGACTTTTGGGCTACGAGCAGTACTTC. Protein product: CASSRGLLGYEQYF.

The chain combines TRBV5-4 with TRBJ2-2; 11 positions match TRBD2. There are 16 residues in the CDR3. The germline V gene has CDR1 SGHNT and CDR2 YYREEE (reference sequence). V lost 1 base to trimming and J lost 4 bases; unmatched junction nucleotides: 3. CDR3 bases: TGTGCCAGCAGCTTGCGTAGCGGGGGGGCCACCGGGGAGCTGTTTTTT. It encodes CASSLRSGGATGELFF. Full variable domain (remainder filled in from reference TRBV5-4 and TRBJ2-2): ETGVTQSPTHLIKTRGQQVTLRCSSQSGHNTVSWYQQALGQGPQFIFQYYREEENGRGNFPPRFSGLQFPNYSSELNVNALELDDSALYLCASSLRSGGATGELFFGEGSRLTVL.

This sequence joins TRBV15 and TRBJ2-2, with D perhaps TRBD1 (5 bases). Germline lookup yields CDR1 LNHNV and CDR2 YYDKDF (reference sequence). The ends were cut back, 5 bases at V and 8 bases at J, with 12 bases in the middle. CDR3 length: 13 amino acids. CDR3 region: CATSPVRGGELFF. In nucleotides, the CDR3 is TGTGCCACCAGCCCTGTAAGGGGTGGGGAGCTGTTTTTT. The whole variable domain, filled in from reference TRBV15 and TRBJ2-2, reads DAMVIQNPRYQVTQFGKPVTLSCSQTLNHNVMYWYQQKSSQAPKLLFHYYDKDFNNEADTPDNFQSRRPNTSFCFLDIRSPGLGDTAMYLCATSPVRGGELFFGEGSRLTVL.

This chain connects TRBV21-1 to TRBJ1-2; the table's D gene call, TRBD1, was not cross checked with the DNA. TRBV21-1 is reported as a pseudogene. The CDR3 totals 16 residues. The CDR3 reads CASSPGDRGRNYGYTF. DNA of the CDR3: TGTGCCAGCAGCCCCGGTGACAGGGGCCGCAACTATGGCTACACCTTC.

As to this clone: Other DNA sequences of this sample code for an identical CDR3. This sequence joins TRBV11-2 and TRBJ2-5, with D uncertain. Germline-derived CDR1 and CDR2 are SGHAT and FQNNGV. Trimming shortened V by 4 bases and J by 4 bases, and 4 bases separated the two germline ends. The CDR3 extends over 11 amino acids. CDR3 nucleotide sequence: TGTGCCAGCAGCTCCGGAGAGACCCAGTACTTC. Amino acids: CASSSGETQYF.

The rearrangement links TRBV6-5 to TRBJ1-5; possible D gene TRBD1, 5 bases. The CDR3 sequence is 14 residues long. The germline CDR1 and CDR2 sequences are MNHEY and SVGAGI. Trimming pared 0 bases from V and 5 bases from J, leaving 8 bases between. CDR3 region: CASSYSWGDQPQHF. CDR3 nucleotides: TGTGCCAGCAGTTACTCGTGGGGGGATCAGCCCCAGCATTTT.

The chain recombines TRBV18 with TRBJ1-1; a weak D match, TRBD1 (6 bases). The V gene's germline CDR1 is KGHSH and CDR2 LQKENI. Deletions cut 4 bases from V and 1 base from J, with 13 bases between. The CDR3 extends over 15 amino acids. CDR3 DNA sequence: TGTGCCAGCTCACTTCCGGGACACAGGAACACTGAAGCTTTCTTT. As protein: CASSLPGHRNTEAFF.

In its sample, this clone was seen a few times. This chain connects TRBV4-2 to TRBJ1-4; no clear D gene. The germline CDR1 and CDR2 sequences are LGHNA and YNFKEQ. The CDR3 contains 14 residues. V lost 0 bases and J lost 7, with 9 bases in between. CDR3: CASSQDSGFEKLFF. The CDR3 DNA reads TGTGCCAGCAGCCAAGATTCCGGGTTTGAAAAACTGTTTTTT.

The chain combines TRBV5-1 with TRBJ2-1; 15 bases line up with TRBD2. Looked up from germline, CDR1 is SGHRS and CDR2 is YFSETQ. CDR3 size: 18 residues. Unmatched junction bases numbered 6, after V lost 1 base and J lost 4 bases. The CDR3 is CASSLQGLAGGLYNEQFF. CDR3 DNA sequence: TGCGCCAGCAGCTTGCAGGGACTAGCGGGGGGACTTTACAATGAGCAGTTCTTC.

V gene TRBV2 combines with J gene TRBJ2-1; 11 bases align to TRBD2. V lost 6 bases, J lost 2 bases, and 3 bases stayed unmatched. The CDR3 covers 15 residues. CDR1 is SNHLY, CDR2 FYNNEI, per germline. CDR3 bases: TGTGCCAGCAGGGAGACTAGCGGGGCCTACAATGAGCAGTTCTTC. This sequence encodes CASRETSGAYNEQFF.

The rearrangement uses TRBV10-3 and TRBJ2-1; maybe TRBD2 (5 bases). This CDR3 has 13 residues. V gave up 3 bases and J gave up 7 bases, with 10 bases separating them. The germline V gene has CDR1 ENHRY and CDR2 SYGVKD. The CDR3 DNA sequence: TGTGCCATCAGTGACGAGGGATTGAATGAGCAGTTCTTC. Translated, it gives CAISDEGLNEQFF.

This chain joins TRBV10-3 and TRBJ1-1, with 7 bases aligning to TRBD1. The CDR3 runs to 15 residues. V shed 3 bases, J shed 3 bases, and the junction held 7 bases outside the gene matches. Germline-derived CDR1 and CDR2 are ENHRY and SYGVKD. The CDR3 reads CAISDKGATDTEAFF. CDR3 DNA: TGTGCCATCAGTGATAAGGGGGCCACGGACACTGAAGCTTTCTTT.

This clone was recorded a few times. The V and J genes are TRBV19 and TRBJ2-2; perhaps TRBD1 as D (5 bases). The V end was cut by 7 bases, the J end by 5 bases, with 14 bases between. From germline, CDR1 is LNHDA and CDR2 SQIVND (reference sequence). The CDR3 is 14 residues long. CDR3 nucleotide sequence: TGTGCCAGTACCCCCAGGGTGGAGACCGGGGAGCTGTTTTTT. It yields the protein CASTPRVETGELFF. The variable domain in full, completed from reference TRBV19 and TRBJ2-2, reads DGGITQSPKYLFRKEGQNVTLSCEQNLNHDAMYWYRQDPGQGLRLIYYSQIVNDFQKGDIAEGYSVSREKKESFPLTVTSAQKNPTAFYLCASTPRVETGELFFGEGSRLTVL.

The rearrangement links TRBV5-5 to TRBJ2-5; 7 nucleotides line up with TRBD1. Trimming at V came to 4 bases and at J to 4 bases, leaving 10 bases not matched to a gene. CDR1 is SGHKS and CDR2 is YYEKEE in the germline V gene (reference sequence). This CDR3 contains 15 residues. CDR3 nucleotides: TGTGCCAGCAGCGGCATCGGGACAGCTAGAGAGACCCAGTACTTC. Translating gives CASSGIGTARETQYF.

The chain combines TRBV9 with TRBJ2-1; D may be TRBD1 (6 bases). Per the germline V gene, CDR1 is SGDLS and CDR2 is YYNGEE. V lost 3 bases and J lost 4, with 20 bases in between. The CDR3 runs 17 residues. CDR3 residues: CASSGHPAGTLYNEQFF. The CDR3 DNA is TGTGCCAGCAGCGGACACCCTGCCGGGACACTATACAATGAGCAGTTCTTC.